A single sample is the source of the 6 T cell receptor beta chains below, sequenced in a study of cytomegalovirus exposure and HLA in healthy donors. PCR was performed using 60 Vbeta and 13 Jbeta primers. The data were produced by immunoSEQ multiplex PCR, yet TCRdb's version contains in-frame clones alone and is incomplete. The data contain approximately 100,000 clones, around 70% of them singletons. The sample comprised PBMCs. Receptors were obtained from a woman aged 70-85 years in good health and CMV-seropositive.

The chain recombines TRBV2 with TRBJ1-4; 9 positions agree with TRBD1. J lost 4 bases, V lost 4 bases, and 1 base had no gene match. CDR1 and CDR2 (germline): SNHLY, FYNNEI. This CDR3 is built from 14 residues. The CDR3 loop reads CASSAGQGNEKLFF. In nucleotides, the CDR3 is TGTGCCAGCAGTGCGGGACAGGGTAATGAAAAACTGTTTTTT.

The chain combines TRBV10-3 with TRBJ1-1; TRBD1 matches at 7 bases. The V gene end was trimmed by 8 bases and the J gene end by 0 bases; junction bases not matched to a gene: 18. Looked up from germline, CDR1 is ENHRY and CDR2 is SYGVKD. This CDR3 has 18 amino acids. The CDR3 protein is CAILRLGQPAKMNTEAFF. CDR3 DNA sequence: TGTGCCATCCTGCGTTTGGGACAGCCGGCGAAAATGAACACTGAAGCTTTCTTT.

The rearrangement joins TRBV7-9 to TRBJ1-1; a weak D match, TRBD1 (5 bases). Trimming cost V 2 bases and J 10 bases, with 11 bases left between them. The germline V gene has CDR1 SEHNR and CDR2 FQNEAQ (reference sequence). The CDR3 consists of 12 residues. The CDR3 reads CASSLMGGGAFF. For the CDR3, the DNA is TGTGCCAGCAGCTTAATGGGGGGGGGAGCTTTCTTT.

The chain couples TRBV9 to TRBJ1-3; no reliable D call. This CDR3 comprises 14 residues. Trimming stripped 3 bases from V and 2 bases from J, with 9 bases between. In germline, CDR1 is SGDLS, CDR2 YYNGEE. CDR3 protein: CASSGDITGNTIYF. CDR3 bases: TGTGCCAGCAGCGGAGACATTACTGGAAACACCATATATTTT.

There are a few counts of this clone. The genes are TRBV7-9 and TRBJ1-1; 7 bases align to TRBD1. Germline assignment: CDR1 SEHNR and CDR2 FQNEAQ (reference sequence). With V trimmed by 3 bases and J by 0 bases, 13 bases remained unmatched. The CDR3 extends over 18 amino acids. DNA of the CDR3: TGTGCCAGCAGCTTCTGGACAGGACCTTCGAGGATGAACACTGAAGCTTTCTTT. Translated, it gives CASSFWTGPSRMNTEAFF.

This clone was detected only a few times. V and J are TRBV15 and TRBJ2-2, with D unclear. The V end lost 3 bases, the J end lost 1 base, and 15 bases lay between the germline ends. The length of the CDR3 is 17 residues. The germline V gene encodes CDR1 LNHNV and CDR2 YYDKDF (reference sequence). In DNA, the CDR3 is TGTGCCACCAGCAGCGAGACTCCTTCCTGGAACACCGGGGAGCTGTTTTTT. This encodes CATSSETPSWNTGELFF.